One T cell receptor beta chain is described in this entry. This sample is drawn from a study of response to subunit inactivated influenza vaccine. TCRdb ran MiXCR on the RT-PCR reads and lists one entry per CDR3 protein. This sample has about 570,000 distinct CDR3 sequences; about 11% occur once, and the top ten carry roughly a tenth. The sample in question was PBMCs from blood, obtained on the day of vaccination. The clonotype comes from a man aged 50 to 60 who received an inactivated influenza vaccine.

CDR3 DNA: TGTGCCAGCAGCTTAGTGTGGGACACTGGGGCCAACGTCCTGACTTTC. As protein: CASSLVWDTGANVLTF. The rearrangement joins TRBV7-8 to TRBJ2-6, with D possibly TRBD1 on 6 matching bases. This CDR3 comprises 16 residues. Trimming took 1 base from V and 2 from J, leaving 9 bases between them. Germline V gene sequence: CDR1 SGHVS, CDR2 FQNEAQ.